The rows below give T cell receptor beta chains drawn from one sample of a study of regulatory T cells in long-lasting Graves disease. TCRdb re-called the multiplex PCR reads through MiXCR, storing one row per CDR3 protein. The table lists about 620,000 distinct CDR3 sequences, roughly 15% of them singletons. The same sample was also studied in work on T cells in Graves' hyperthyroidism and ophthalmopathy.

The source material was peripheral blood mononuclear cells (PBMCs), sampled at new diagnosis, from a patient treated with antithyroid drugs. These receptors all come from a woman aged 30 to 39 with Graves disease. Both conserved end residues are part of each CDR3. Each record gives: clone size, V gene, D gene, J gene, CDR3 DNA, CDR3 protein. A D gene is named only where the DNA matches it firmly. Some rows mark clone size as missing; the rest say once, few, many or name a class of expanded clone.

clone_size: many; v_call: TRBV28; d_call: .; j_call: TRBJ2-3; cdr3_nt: TGTGCCAGCTGCGGGACACGCTTCCGAGATACGCAGTATTTT; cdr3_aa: CASCGTRFRDTQYF
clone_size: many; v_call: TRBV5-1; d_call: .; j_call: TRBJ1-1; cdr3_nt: TGCGCCAGCAGCCCCGCCGGGTCCGAAAACACTGAAGCTTTCTTT; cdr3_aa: CASSPAGSENTEAFF
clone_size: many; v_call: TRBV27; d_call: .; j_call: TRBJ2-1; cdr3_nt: TGTGCCAGCAGTTTCAGGCGAAATGAGCAGTTCTTC; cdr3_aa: CASSFRRNEQFF
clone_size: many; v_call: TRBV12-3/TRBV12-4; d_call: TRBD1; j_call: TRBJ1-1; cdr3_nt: TGTGCCAGCAGCGATTCGGACAGGGGCGACACTGAAGCTTTCTTT; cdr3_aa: CASSDSDRGDTEAFF
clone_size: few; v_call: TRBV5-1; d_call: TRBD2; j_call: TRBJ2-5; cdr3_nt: TGCGCCAGCAGCCAAGGACTAGCGGTCCAAGAGACCCAGTACTTC; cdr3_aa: CASSQGLAVQETQYF
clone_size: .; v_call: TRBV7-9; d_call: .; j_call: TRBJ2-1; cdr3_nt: TGTGCCAGCGAGGCAGGGGCATACAATGAGCAGTTCTTC; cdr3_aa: CASEAGAYNEQFF
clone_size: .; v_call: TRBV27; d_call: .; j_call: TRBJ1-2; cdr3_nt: TGTGCCAGCAGTTTATCGATTGCGCCCCGGGCCGACTACACCTTC; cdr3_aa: CASSLSIAPRADYTF
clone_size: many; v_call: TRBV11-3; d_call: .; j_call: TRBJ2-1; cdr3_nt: TGTGCCAGCAGCAGGCGAGACTCCTACAATGAGCAGTTCTTC; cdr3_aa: CASSRRDSYNEQFF
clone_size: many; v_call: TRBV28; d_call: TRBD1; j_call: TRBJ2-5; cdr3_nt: TGTGCCAGCAGTTTTACGTTGAGGGCGGACAGGCCAAAAGGAGAGACCCAGTACTTC; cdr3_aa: CASSFTLRADRPKGETQYF
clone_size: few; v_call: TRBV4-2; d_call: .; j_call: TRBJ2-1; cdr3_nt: TGTGCCAGCAGCCAAGATTGGGGCAGCAGCAATGAGCAGTTCTTC; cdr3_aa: CASSQDWGSSNEQFF